This passage covers 10 T cell receptor beta chains from one sample sequenced in a study of cytomegalovirus exposure and HLA in healthy donors. With 60 Vbeta and 13 Jbeta primers, the PCR was carried out. Profiled with immunoSEQ multiplex PCR; TCRdb holds only in-frame clones, not every one. The table shows a few hundred thousand clones, with 92% occurring only once. Sequencing was performed on PBMCs. These receptor sequences come from a girl aged 2-9 years in good health and CMV-seronegative.

This sequence joins TRBV7-9 and TRBJ2-7, with D possibly matching TRBD1 (6 bases). Germline-derived CDR1 and CDR2 are SEHNR and FQNEAQ (reference sequence). The V end was cut by 3 bases, the J end by 3 bases, with 18 bases between. The CDR3 spans 16 residues. In DNA, the CDR3 is TGTGCCAGCAGCTTTCCCCCTAGGACAGTAATCTACGAGCAGTACTTC. It encodes CASSFPPRTVIYEQYF.

The V and J genes are TRBV5-1 and TRBJ2-1, with D uncertain. V was clipped by 2 bases and J by 1 base, with 13 bases between them. The CDR3 length is 16 residues. Germline CDR1 and CDR2: SGHRS and YFSETQ. CDR3 sequence (DNA): TGCGCCAGCAGCTTACCCAGGCCCGGATCCTACAATGAGCAGTTCTTC. Its translation is CASSLPRPGSYNEQFF.

The chain couples TRBV6-1 to TRBJ1-6; 7 bases line up with TRBD1. V trimming: 2 bases; J trimming: 2 bases; junction bases outside the gene matches: 6. Germline loops: CDR1 MNHNS, CDR2 SASEGT. The CDR3 extends over 17 amino acids. The CDR3 sequence is CASSEYEQGPYNSPLHF. CDR3 sequence (DNA): TGTGCCAGCAGTGAATACGAACAGGGGCCCTATAATTCACCCCTCCACTTT.

The chain has TRBV5-1 and TRBJ1-2; 9 nucleotides align to TRBD1. The germline V gene has CDR1 SGHRS and CDR2 YFSETQ. CDR3 length: 14 amino acids. J lost 6 bases, V lost 4 bases, and 7 bases had no gene match. The CDR3 region is CASSAPRTGDGYTF. The CDR3, as DNA: TGCGCCAGCAGCGCGCCTCGGACAGGGGATGGCTACACCTTC.

This clone was seen only once. CDR3 coding DNA: TGCGCCAGCAGCTTACAGGGGATCGCCTACGAGCAGTACTTC. It is translated as CASSLQGIAYEQYF. This chain uses TRBV5-1 with TRBJ2-7; 7 bases are shared with TRBD1. Per germline, CDR1 SGHRS and CDR2 YFSETQ. The CDR3 extends over 14 amino acids. With 2 bases clipped from V and 2 bases from J, the junction kept 4 bases outside the gene matches.

This clone was counted a single time. V is TRBV6-5 and J is TRBJ2-7; D may be TRBD2 (5 bases). Between the trimmed V and J ends, which lost 4 bases and 3 bases, there was a span of 13 bases. The CDR3 has 14 residues. Germline V gene lookup returns CDR1 MNHEY and CDR2 SVGAGI. The CDR3 nucleotides are TGTGCCAGCAGTTCTGCGGGCTGGGTCTACGAGCAGTACTTC. This encodes CASSSAGWVYEQYF.

This chain connects TRBV2 to TRBJ2-1; 8 positions match TRBD2. V was clipped by 6 bases and J by 2 bases; unmatched bases: 9. CDR3 length: 16 amino acids. Looked up from germline, CDR1 is SNHLY and CDR2 is FYNNEI. The CDR3 here is CASRAGGASAYNEQFF. The CDR3 bases are TGTGCCAGCAGGGCCGGGGGGGCGAGTGCCTACAATGAGCAGTTCTTC. Full variable domain (outside the CDR3, taken from reference TRBV2 and TRBJ2-1): EPEVTQTPSHQVTQMGQEVILRCVPISNHLYFYWYRQILGQKVEFLVSFYNNEISEKSEIFDDQFSVERPDGSNFTLKIRSTKLEDSAMYFCASRAGGASAYNEQFFGPGTRLTVL.

The rearrangement joins TRBV15 to TRBJ2-7; D possibly corresponds to TRBD1 (5 bases). Trimming took off 0 bases at V and 2 bases at J, with 11 bases between the two ends. The germline V gene encodes CDR1 LNHNV and CDR2 YYDKDF (reference sequence). The length of the CDR3 is 15 residues. CDR3 sequence: CATSRDRGSPYEQYF. For the CDR3, the DNA is TGTGCCACCAGCAGAGATAGGGGCAGCCCCTACGAGCAGTACTTC.

This chain joins TRBV29-1 and TRBJ2-1; TRBD1 might be the D (5 bases). V was pared by 0 bases and J by 1 base, with 13 bases between. The CDR3 runs 16 residues. Germline CDR1 reads SQVTM; CDR2 reads ANQGSEA. CDR3: CSVEDQEAGSYNEQFF. Written as DNA, the CDR3 is TGCAGCGTTGAAGATCAAGAGGCAGGGTCCTACAATGAGCAGTTCTTC.

The CDR3 bases are TGTGCCAGTAGTATCGGGATGGGGATTGAAGCTTTCTTT. This gives the protein CASSIGMGIEAFF. The V gene is TRBV19, the J gene TRBJ1-1; unclear D gene. There are 13 residues in the CDR3. CDR1 LNHDA and CDR2 SQIVND come from the germline V gene (reference sequence). V was shortened by 3 bases and J by 7 bases, with 12 bases between the two germline ends.